The following is a TCR beta chain sequence with its context. The CDR3 runs to 12 residues. Germline V gene sequence: CDR1 SGHRS, CDR2 YFSETQ. V was cut by 2 bases and J by 4 bases, with 6 bases left in between. The protocol was immunoSEQ multiplex PCR, while the TCRdb copy is restricted to in-frame clones and leaves out a portion. The sample lists 120,000 or so clones; 90% were seen once. The sample comes from a study of blood T cell repertoires in COVID-19. This sequence originates from a man aged 50-60 years with active COVID-19. The specimen was peripheral blood. The chain uses TRBV5-1 and TRBJ2-5; D may be TRBD2 (5 bases). CDR3 region: CASSFAGETQYF. The CDR3 bases are TGCGCCAGCAGCTTCGCGGGAGAGACCCAGTACTTC.